This is a list of T cell receptor beta chains from one sample in a study of early T cells in non-severe SARS-CoV-2 infection. MiXCR, run by TCRdb on the 5' RACE reads, gives a single entry per CDR3 protein. The profile shows some 96,000 distinct CDR3 sequences, about 15% of them singletons. The sample taken for sequencing was whole blood. These receptors came from an adult who was a healthcare worker with PCR-confirmed SARS-CoV-2 infection or an uninfected control (not recorded which). Both conserved end residues are part of each CDR3. D genes are given only for firm matches. Clone sizes are given selectively: once, few, many, or a class where the clone is expanded.

J gene	D gene	V gene	clone size	CDR3 DNA	CDR3 protein
TRBJ2-1	TRBD2	TRBV20-1	.	TGCAGTGCTGGACTAGCGCTATCTGAGCAGTTCTTC	CSAGLALSEQFF
TRBJ1-2	.	TRBV20-1	.	TGCAGTGCTAGAGATGTTAAAGGGGGAATTTACGGCTACACCTTC	CSARDVKGGIYGYTF
TRBJ1-2	.	TRBV20-1	.	TGCAGTGCTAACGCACCTGGAGGGAATGGCTACACCTTC	CSANAPGGNGYTF
TRBJ2-3	.	TRBV4-3	.	TGCGCCAGCAGCCGTCAGGAAGGCACAGATACGCAGTATTTT	CASSRQEGTDTQYF
TRBJ1-5	.	TRBV19	.	TGTGCCAGTACCGGGGGGGGACAGCCCCAGCATTTT	CASTGGGQPQHF
TRBJ2-5	TRBD2	TRBV7-9	.	TGTGCCAGCAGCTCGAGCGGGAGTTGGGAGACCCAGTACTTC	CASSSSGSWETQYF
TRBJ2-2	.	TRBV28	many	TGTGCCAGCAGTTTGTGGGGGGTGAACACCGGGGAGCTGTTTTTT	CASSLWGVNTGELFF
TRBJ1-3	.	TRBV4-1	few	TGCGCCAGCAGCCCTGGGGATCCCTTCGGAGGCTCTGGAAACACCATATATTTT	CASSPGDPFGGSGNTIYF
TRBJ2-3	TRBD1	TRBV28	many	TGTGCCGGCCGGGACAGGATCACAGATACGCAGTATTTT	CAGRDRITDTQYF
TRBJ2-1	TRBD1	TRBV18	few	TGTGCCAGCTCACCGGGACAGGGGCGGTCTGAGCAGTTCTTC	CASSPGQGRSEQFF
TRBJ2-5	TRBD2	TRBV7-9	few	TGTGCCAGCAGCCTGACTAGCGGGAGCGGTACAGGGAAAACCCAGTACTTC	CASSLTSGSGTGKTQYF
TRBJ1-1	.	TRBV29-1	.	TGCAGCGTTGAAGTCGGGCCGGTGAACACTGAAGCTTTCTTT	CSVEVGPVNTEAFF
TRBJ2-4	.	TRBV2	.	TGTGCCAGCACCCCTGACCTAGCCAAAAACATTCAGTACTTC	CASTPDLAKNIQYF
TRBJ2-7	.	TRBV28	.	TGTGCCAGCAGATCACAGGGTGTGTCGAGTGAGCAGTACTTC	CASRSQGVSSEQYF
TRBJ2-2	.	TRBV25-1	.	TGTGCCAGCAGCTCCCGGGACCCCCTCGGGGAGCTGTTTTTT	CASSSRDPLGELFF
TRBJ2-3	.	TRBV9	few	TGTGCCAGCAGCGTAGATAAGGGCGGAGATACGCAGTATTTT	CASSVDKGGDTQYF
TRBJ2-3	.	TRBV6-5	many	TGTGCCAGCAGTTACTTCAGAAAGCCGGATACGCAGTATTTT	CASSYFRKPDTQYF